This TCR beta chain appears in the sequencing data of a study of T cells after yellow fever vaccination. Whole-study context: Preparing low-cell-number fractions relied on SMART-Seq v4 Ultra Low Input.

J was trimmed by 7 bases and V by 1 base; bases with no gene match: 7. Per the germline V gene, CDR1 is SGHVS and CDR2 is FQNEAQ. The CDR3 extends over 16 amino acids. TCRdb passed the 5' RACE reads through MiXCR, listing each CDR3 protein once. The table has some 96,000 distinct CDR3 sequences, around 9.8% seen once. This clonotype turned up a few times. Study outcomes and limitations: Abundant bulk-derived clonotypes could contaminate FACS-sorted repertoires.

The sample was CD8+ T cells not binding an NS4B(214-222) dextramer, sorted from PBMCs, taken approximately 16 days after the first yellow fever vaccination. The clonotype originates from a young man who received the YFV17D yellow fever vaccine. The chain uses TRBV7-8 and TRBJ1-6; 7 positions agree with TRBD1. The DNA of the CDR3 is TGTGCCAGCAGCTTAGGACAGGGTCGGCTAAATTCACCCCTCCACTTT. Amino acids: CASSLGQGRLNSPLHF.